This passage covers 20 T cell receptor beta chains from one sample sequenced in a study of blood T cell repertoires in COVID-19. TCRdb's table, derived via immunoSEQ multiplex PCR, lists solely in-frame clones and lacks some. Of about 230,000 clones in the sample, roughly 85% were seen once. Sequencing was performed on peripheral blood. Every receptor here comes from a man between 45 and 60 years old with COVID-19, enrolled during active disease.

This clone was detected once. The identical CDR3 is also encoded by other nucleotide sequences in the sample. CDR3 amino acids: CAWSSSADTQYF. CDR3 bases: TGTGCCTGGAGTAGTAGCGCAGATACGCAGTATTTT. The rearrangement joins TRBV30 to TRBJ2-3, with a tentative D call TRBD2 (5 bases). V lost 2 bases, J lost 4 bases, and 7 bases lay in between. The CDR3 length is 12 residues. Germline lookup yields CDR1 GTSNPN and CDR2 SVGIG (reference sequence).

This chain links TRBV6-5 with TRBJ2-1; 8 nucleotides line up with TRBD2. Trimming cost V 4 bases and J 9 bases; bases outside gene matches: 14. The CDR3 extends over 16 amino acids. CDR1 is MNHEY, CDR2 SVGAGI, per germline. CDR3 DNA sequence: TGTGCCAGCAGTTCGTCCCGGGGGGGCCGAGGGAGTGAGCAGTTCTTC. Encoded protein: CASSSSRGGRGSEQFF.

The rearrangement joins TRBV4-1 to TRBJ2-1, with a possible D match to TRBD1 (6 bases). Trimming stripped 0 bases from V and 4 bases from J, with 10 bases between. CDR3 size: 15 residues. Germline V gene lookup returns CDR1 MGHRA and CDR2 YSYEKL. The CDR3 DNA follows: TGCGCCAGCAGCCAAGAACGGCAGGGGTACAATGAGCAGTTCTTC. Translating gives CASSQERQGYNEQFF.

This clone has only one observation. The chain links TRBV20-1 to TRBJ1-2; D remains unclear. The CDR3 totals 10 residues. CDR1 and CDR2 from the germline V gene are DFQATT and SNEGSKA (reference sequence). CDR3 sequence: CIGAGYGYTF. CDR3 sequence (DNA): TGCATCGGAGCCGGTTATGGCTACACCTTC.

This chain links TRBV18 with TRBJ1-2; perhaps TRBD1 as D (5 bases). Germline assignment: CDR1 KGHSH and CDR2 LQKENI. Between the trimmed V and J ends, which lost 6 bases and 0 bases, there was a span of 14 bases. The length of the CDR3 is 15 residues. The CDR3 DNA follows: TGTGCCAGCTCCCTGGCGGAGGGGACTAACTATGGCTACACCTTC. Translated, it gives CASSLAEGTNYGYTF.

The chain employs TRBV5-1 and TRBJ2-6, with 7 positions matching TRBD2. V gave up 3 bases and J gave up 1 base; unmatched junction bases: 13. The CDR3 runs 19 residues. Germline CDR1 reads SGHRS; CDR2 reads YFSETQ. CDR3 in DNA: TGCGCCAGCAGCTGGAACAAGGACGGGGGGATATCTGGGGCCAACGTCCTGACTTTC. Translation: CASSWNKDGGISGANVLTF.

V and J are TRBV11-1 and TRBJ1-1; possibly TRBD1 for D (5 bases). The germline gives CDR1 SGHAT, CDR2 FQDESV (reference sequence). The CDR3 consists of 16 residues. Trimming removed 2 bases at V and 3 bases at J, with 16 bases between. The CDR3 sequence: CASSLYLVGGDTEAFF. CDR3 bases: TGTGCCAGCAGCTTATACCTCGTGGGGGGAGACACTGAAGCTTTCTTT. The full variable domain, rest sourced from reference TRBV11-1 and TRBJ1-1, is EAEVAQSPRYKITEKSQAVAFWCDPISGHATLYWYRQILGQGPELLVQFQDESVVDDSQLPKDRFSAERLKGVDSTLKIQPAELGDSAMYLCASSLYLVGGDTEAFFGQGTRLTVV.

CDR3 nucleotide sequence: TGTGCCAGCAGTTTTTGGGGGACTAGCGGGGGGCTCTCCTACAATGAGCAGTTCTTC. Encoded protein: CASSFWGTSGGLSYNEQFF. V and J are TRBV27 and TRBJ2-1; 15 bases fit TRBD2. J lost 0 bases, V lost 3 bases, and 6 bases had no gene match. Germline V CDR1 and CDR2: MNHEY, SMNVEV (reference sequence). The CDR3 consists of 19 residues.

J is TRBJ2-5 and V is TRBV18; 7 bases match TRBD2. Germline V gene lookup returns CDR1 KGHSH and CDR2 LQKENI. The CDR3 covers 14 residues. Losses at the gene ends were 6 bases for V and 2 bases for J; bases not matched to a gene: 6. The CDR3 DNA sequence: TGTGCCAGCTCTGAAGGGAGGGTTCAAGAGACCCAGTACTTC. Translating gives CASSEGRVQETQYF.

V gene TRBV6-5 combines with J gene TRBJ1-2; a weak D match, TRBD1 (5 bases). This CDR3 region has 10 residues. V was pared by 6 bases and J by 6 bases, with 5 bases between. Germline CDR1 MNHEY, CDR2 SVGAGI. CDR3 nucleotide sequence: TGTGCCAGCAGGGACAATGGCTACACCTTC. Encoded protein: CASRDNGYTF.

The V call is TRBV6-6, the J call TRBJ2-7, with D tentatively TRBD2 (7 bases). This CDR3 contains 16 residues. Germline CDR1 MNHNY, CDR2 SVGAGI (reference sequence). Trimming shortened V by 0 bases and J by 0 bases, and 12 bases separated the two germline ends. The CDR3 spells CASSYSRGGNSYEQYF. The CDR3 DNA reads TGTGCCAGCAGTTACTCTAGGGGGGGCAACTCCTACGAGCAGTACTTC.

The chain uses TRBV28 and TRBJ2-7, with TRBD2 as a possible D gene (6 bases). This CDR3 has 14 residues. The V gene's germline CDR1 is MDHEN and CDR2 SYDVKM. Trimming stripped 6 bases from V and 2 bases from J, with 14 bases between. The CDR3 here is CASSPPGEPYEQYF. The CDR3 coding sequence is TGTGCCAGCAGCCCCCCGGGGGAGCCCTACGAGCAGTACTTC.

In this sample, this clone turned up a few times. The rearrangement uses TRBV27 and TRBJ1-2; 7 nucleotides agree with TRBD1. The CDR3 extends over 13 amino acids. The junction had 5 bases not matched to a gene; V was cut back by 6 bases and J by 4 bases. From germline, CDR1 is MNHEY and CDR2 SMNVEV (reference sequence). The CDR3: CASSTDRLYGYTF. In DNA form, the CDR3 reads TGTGCCAGCAGCACGGACAGGCTCTATGGCTACACCTTC.

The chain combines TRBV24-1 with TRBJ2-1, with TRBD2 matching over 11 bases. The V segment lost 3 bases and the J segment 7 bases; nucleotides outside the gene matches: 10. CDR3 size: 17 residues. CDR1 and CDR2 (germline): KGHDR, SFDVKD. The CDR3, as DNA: TGTGCCACCAGTGATCTCAGACTAGCGGGGAGAGAGAATGAGCAGTTCTTC. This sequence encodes CATSDLRLAGRENEQFF.

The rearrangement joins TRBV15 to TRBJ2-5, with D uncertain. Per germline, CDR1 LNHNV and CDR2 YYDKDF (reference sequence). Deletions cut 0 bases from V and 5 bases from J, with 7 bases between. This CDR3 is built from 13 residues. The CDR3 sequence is CATSREASETQYF. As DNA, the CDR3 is TGTGCCACCAGCAGAGAAGCTTCGGAGACCCAGTACTTC.

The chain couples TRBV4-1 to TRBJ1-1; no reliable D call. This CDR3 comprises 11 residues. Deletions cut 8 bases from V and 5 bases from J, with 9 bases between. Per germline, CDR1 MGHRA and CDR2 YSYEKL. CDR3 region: CASRRGTEAFF. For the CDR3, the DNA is TGCGCCAGCCGTCGAGGGACTGAAGCTTTCTTT.

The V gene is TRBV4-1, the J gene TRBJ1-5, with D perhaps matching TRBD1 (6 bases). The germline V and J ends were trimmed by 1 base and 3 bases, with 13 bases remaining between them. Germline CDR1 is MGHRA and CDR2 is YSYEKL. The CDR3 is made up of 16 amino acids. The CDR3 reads CASSQVGTPINQPQHF. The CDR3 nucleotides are TGCGCCAGCAGCCAAGTTGGGACACCCATCAATCAGCCCCAGCATTTT.

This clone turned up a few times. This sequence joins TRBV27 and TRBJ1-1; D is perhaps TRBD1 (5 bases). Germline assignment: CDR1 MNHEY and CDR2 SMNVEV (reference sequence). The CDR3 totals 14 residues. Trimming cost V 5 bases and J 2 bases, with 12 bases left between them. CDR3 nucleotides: TGTGCCAGCAGTCTTCGACAGATAAACACTGAAGCTTTCTTT. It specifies CASSLRQINTEAFF.

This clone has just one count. The CDR3 DNA sequence: TGTGCCTGGACCCCTGGGGGACAGGGACCCCAGCATTTT. It encodes CAWTPGGQGPQHF. The chain uses TRBV30 and TRBJ1-5; TRBD1 matches at 9 bases. The CDR3 length is 13 residues. The J segment lost 10 bases and the V segment lost 4 bases, leaving 8 bases of the junction unmatched. Germline V gene sequence: CDR1 GTSNPN, CDR2 SVGIG (reference sequence).

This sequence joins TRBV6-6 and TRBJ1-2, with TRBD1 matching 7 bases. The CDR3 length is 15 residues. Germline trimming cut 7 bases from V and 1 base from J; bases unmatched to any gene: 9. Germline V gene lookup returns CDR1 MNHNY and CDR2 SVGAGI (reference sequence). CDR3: CASNQGTALNYGYTF. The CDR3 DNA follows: TGTGCCAGCAACCAAGGGACAGCCCTTAACTATGGCTACACCTTC.